This T cell receptor (beta chain) was documented in a study of resident and recirculating memory T cells in vitiligo. Findings of the study overall: No unique dominant TCR clone was found in vitiligo lesions.

Assay used: immunoSEQ multiplex PCR; TCRdb lists only in-frame clones, some missing. The sample lists 40,000 to 50,000 clones; over 90% were seen once. This clone has a single count. Antigen specificity is unknown. Other nucleotide sequences from this sample produce the same CDR3. Germline V gives CDR1 SEHNR, CDR2 FQNEAQ (reference sequence). The CDR3 is 15 residues long. Trimming shortened V by 5 bases and J by 0 bases, and 11 bases separated the two germline ends. The sample was blood. The J gene is TRBJ2-1, the V gene TRBV7-9; tentatively, D is TRBD2 (5 bases). This clonotype was obtained from a male donor with vitiligo. In nucleotides, the CDR3 is TGTGCCAGCAGCCCACTAGTAAGCTCCTACAATGAGCAGTTCTTC. Its protein product is CASSPLVSSYNEQFF.